Listed below are T cell receptor beta chains from one sample, sequenced in a study of cytomegalovirus exposure and HLA in healthy donors. The table came from immunoSEQ multiplex PCR; TCRdb's copy has only in-frame clones and leaves some out. This table holds more than 95,000 clones, roughly two thirds found once. Material: PBMCs. The receptor source for this set is a man under 40 in good health and CMV-seronegative. Both conserved end residues are part of each CDR3. D genes are given only for firm matches. Only part of the rows carry a size: once, few, many, or a class if the clone is expanded.

j_call: TRBJ2-1; d_call: NA; clone_size: few; v_call: TRBV5-5; cdr3_nt: TGTGCCAGCAGCTTCGGACTAAACAATGAGCAGTTCTTC; cdr3_aa: CASSFGLNNEQFF
j_call: TRBJ2-2; d_call: TRBD1; clone_size: few; v_call: TRBV2; cdr3_nt: TGTGCCAGCAGGGACCTGACAGGGGATAGGGGGGAGCTGTTTTTT; cdr3_aa: CASRDLTGDRGELFF
j_call: TRBJ2-2; d_call: TRBD2; clone_size: few; v_call: TRBV9; cdr3_nt: TGTGCCAGCAGCGGCAAAGCGGGAGAGTTCACCGGGGAGCTGTTTTTT; cdr3_aa: CASSGKAGEFTGELFF
j_call: TRBJ1-5; d_call: TRBD1; clone_size: few; v_call: TRBV27; cdr3_nt: TGTGCCAGCAGGACAGGGTATGGGGGCAATCAGCCCCAGCATTTT; cdr3_aa: CASRTGYGGNQPQHF
j_call: TRBJ1-6; d_call: NA; clone_size: few; v_call: TRBV27; cdr3_nt: TGTGCCAGCAGCGGAGGGGATTCACCCCTCCACTTT; cdr3_aa: CASSGGDSPLHF
j_call: TRBJ2-1; d_call: TRBD2; clone_size: NA; v_call: TRBV6-4; cdr3_nt: TGTGCCAGCAGTGAGACCGGGACTAGCGGATTCAATGAGCAGTTCTTC; cdr3_aa: CASSETGTSGFNEQFF
j_call: TRBJ2-7; d_call: TRBD1; clone_size: NA; v_call: TRBV7-2; cdr3_nt: TGTGCCAGCAGCTTCCAACCACAGGGGGCTGGCGAGCAGTACTTC; cdr3_aa: CASSFQPQGAGEQYF
j_call: TRBJ2-2; d_call: NA; clone_size: NA; v_call: TRBV5-4; cdr3_nt: TGTGCCAGCAGCTTCGGACAGAACACCGGGGAGCTGTTTTTT; cdr3_aa: CASSFGQNTGELFF
j_call: TRBJ1-1; d_call: TRBD1; clone_size: NA; v_call: TRBV6-5; cdr3_nt: TGTGCCAGCAGTGGGACAGGGGGAGAAACTGAAGCTTTCTTT; cdr3_aa: CASSGTGGETEAFF
j_call: TRBJ2-5; d_call: NA; clone_size: few; v_call: TRBV14; cdr3_nt: TGTGCCAGCAGCCAGGTTGGACACCTAGAGACCCAGTACTTC; cdr3_aa: CASSQVGHLETQYF
j_call: TRBJ2-2; d_call: NA; clone_size: few; v_call: TRBV25-1; cdr3_nt: TGTGCCAGCAGTGACGGAGGGCCCCCCTCCACCGGGGAGCTGTTTTTT; cdr3_aa: CASSDGGPPSTGELFF
j_call: TRBJ2-5; d_call: NA; clone_size: NA; v_call: TRBV5-4; cdr3_nt: TGTGCCAGCAGCTTGACCCAAGGGAGCGAGACCCAGTACTTC; cdr3_aa: CASSLTQGSETQYF
j_call: TRBJ1-5; d_call: NA; clone_size: NA; v_call: TRBV28; cdr3_nt: TGTGCCAGCAACCCGGGAGGGAATCAGCCCCAGCATTTT; cdr3_aa: CASNPGGNQPQHF
j_call: TRBJ2-7; d_call: NA; clone_size: NA; v_call: TRBV5-5; cdr3_nt: TGTGCCAGCAGCTTGCAGGGGCCATACGAGCAGTACTTC; cdr3_aa: CASSLQGPYEQYF
j_call: TRBJ2-7; d_call: TRBD2; clone_size: NA; v_call: TRBV15; cdr3_nt: TGTGCCACCAGCTCTCTAGCGGGAGGTCGTGGTTACGAGCAGTACTTC; cdr3_aa: CATSSLAGGRGYEQYF
j_call: TRBJ1-5; d_call: NA; clone_size: few; v_call: TRBV27; cdr3_nt: TGTGCCAGCAGTTTACGAGGCAATCAGCCCCAGCATTTT; cdr3_aa: CASSLRGNQPQHF
j_call: TRBJ2-6; d_call: NA; clone_size: NA; v_call: TRBV27; cdr3_nt: TGTGCCAGCAGTTATGTGCGCTCTGGGGCCAACGTCCTGACTTTC; cdr3_aa: CASSYVRSGANVLTF
j_call: TRBJ2-1; d_call: NA; clone_size: NA; v_call: TRBV5-6; cdr3_nt: TGTGCCAGCAGCTTAACAAGACAGGCCAATGAGCAGTTCTTC; cdr3_aa: CASSLTRQANEQFF
j_call: TRBJ1-2; d_call: TRBD1; clone_size: once; v_call: TRBV28; cdr3_nt: TGTGCCAGCAGTTCCGCCGGGACAGGCCCCTGTGGCTACACCTTC; cdr3_aa: CASSSAGTGPCGYTF
j_call: TRBJ1-1; d_call: NA; clone_size: NA; v_call: TRBV30; cdr3_nt: TGTGCCTTCAACAGGGTTGGAACTGAAGCTTTCTTT; cdr3_aa: CAFNRVGTEAFF
j_call: TRBJ1-2; d_call: TRBD1; clone_size: few; v_call: TRBV29-1; cdr3_nt: TGCAGCGTTGAAACGCCGGGACAGCCCTATGGCTACACCTTC; cdr3_aa: CSVETPGQPYGYTF
j_call: TRBJ2-1; d_call: TRBD2; clone_size: NA; v_call: TRBV5-1; cdr3_nt: TGCGCCAGCAGCGAGTTAGCGGGAGTCTCCTACAATGAGCAGTTCTTC; cdr3_aa: CASSELAGVSYNEQFF
j_call: TRBJ2-1; d_call: NA; clone_size: NA; v_call: TRBV7-8; cdr3_nt: TGTGCCAGCAGCCCCGACTGGGCGGGAATTGAGCAGTTCTTC; cdr3_aa: CASSPDWAGIEQFF
j_call: TRBJ2-2; d_call: TRBD1; clone_size: few; v_call: TRBV19; cdr3_nt: TGTGCCACCAACGCAGGGGGTAGCGGGGAGCTGTTTTTT; cdr3_aa: CATNAGGSGELFF
j_call: TRBJ2-7; d_call: NA; clone_size: NA; v_call: TRBV21-1; cdr3_nt: TGTGCCAGCAGCAAATATTATACAGGGATTGGTTACGAGCAGTACTTC; cdr3_aa: CASSKYYTGIGYEQYF
j_call: TRBJ2-7; d_call: TRBD2; clone_size: NA; v_call: TRBV5-4; cdr3_nt: TGTGCCAGCAGCCGGGGACTAGCGGGAAGAGGCGAGCAGTACTTC; cdr3_aa: CASSRGLAGRGEQYF
j_call: TRBJ2-1; d_call: NA; clone_size: NA; v_call: TRBV29-1; cdr3_nt: TGCAGCGTTGATACAGGTACCTACAATGAGCAGTTCTTC; cdr3_aa: CSVDTGTYNEQFF
j_call: TRBJ1-1; d_call: TRBD1; clone_size: NA; v_call: TRBV19; cdr3_nt: TGTGCCAGTAGTATAGATGGGCAGGGGGGCCAAGCTTTCTTT; cdr3_aa: CASSIDGQGGQAFF
j_call: TRBJ2-7; d_call: NA; clone_size: NA; v_call: TRBV14; cdr3_nt: TGTGCCAGCAGCCACCCCCAAGGGGGAGCGGTGAGCGAGCAGTACTTC; cdr3_aa: CASSHPQGGAVSEQYF
j_call: TRBJ2-7; d_call: NA; clone_size: NA; v_call: TRBV18; cdr3_nt: TGTGCCAGCTCACCACCGGGGCTAACAGGGAAGAACGAGCAGTACTTC; cdr3_aa: CASSPPGLTGKNEQYF
j_call: TRBJ2-1; d_call: NA; clone_size: NA; v_call: TRBV7-3; cdr3_nt: TGTGCCAGCAGCCTGGCTGGCGGGGCCTCCTACAATGAGCAGTTCTTC; cdr3_aa: CASSLAGGASYNEQFF
j_call: TRBJ1-1; d_call: NA; clone_size: NA; v_call: TRBV5-8; cdr3_nt: TGTGCCAGCAGCTTGGTCAAGAGTAAAACGGTGAACACTGAAGCTTTCTTT; cdr3_aa: CASSLVKSKTVNTEAFF
j_call: TRBJ1-2; d_call: TRBD1; clone_size: NA; v_call: TRBV4-3; cdr3_nt: TGCGCCAGCAGCCAAGGGGGACAGGGGGCTAGTGGCTACACCTTC; cdr3_aa: CASSQGGQGASGYTF
j_call: TRBJ2-7; d_call: NA; clone_size: NA; v_call: TRBV4-3; cdr3_nt: TGCGCCAGCAGCCAGAGGAGGACGGAATCCTACGAGCAGTACTTC; cdr3_aa: CASSQRRTESYEQYF
j_call: TRBJ1-5; d_call: NA; clone_size: NA; v_call: TRBV28; cdr3_nt: TGTGCCAGCAGTCCCGGGGACAATTATAGCAATCAGCCCCAGCATTTT; cdr3_aa: CASSPGDNYSNQPQHF
j_call: TRBJ1-1; d_call: NA; clone_size: NA; v_call: TRBV6-1; cdr3_nt: TGTGCCAGCAGTACAGGGAGGAACACTGAAGCTTTCTTT; cdr3_aa: CASSTGRNTEAFF
j_call: TRBJ2-1; d_call: TRBD1; clone_size: NA; v_call: TRBV7-2; cdr3_nt: TGTGCCAGCAGCGCACCGGGACAGGGGGGTTTAGAGCAGTTCTTC; cdr3_aa: CASSAPGQGGLEQFF
j_call: TRBJ2-5; d_call: TRBD2; clone_size: once; v_call: TRBV5-4; cdr3_nt: TGTGCCAGCAGCTTAGACTACACGGGAGGAGAGACCCAGTACTTC; cdr3_aa: CASSLDYTGGETQYF
j_call: TRBJ1-5; d_call: TRBD1; clone_size: NA; v_call: TRBV7-9; cdr3_nt: TGTGCCAGCAGCTCCCCACGAAACGACAGGGGGGATCAGCCCCAGCATTTT; cdr3_aa: CASSSPRNDRGDQPQHF
j_call: TRBJ2-1; d_call: NA; clone_size: NA; v_call: TRBV7-6; cdr3_nt: TGTGCCAGCAACCAATTGGGGGCCCTAAACAATGAGCAGTTCTTC; cdr3_aa: CASNQLGALNNEQFF
j_call: TRBJ2-7; d_call: NA; clone_size: NA; v_call: TRBV28; cdr3_nt: TGTGCCAGCGGCTCTTTAAAAGGAGATTCCTACGAGCAGTACTTC; cdr3_aa: CASGSLKGDSYEQYF
j_call: TRBJ2-5; d_call: TRBD2; clone_size: NA; v_call: TRBV5-6; cdr3_nt: TGTGCCAGCAGCACACCGGGGACTAGCGGGCCTCCCCAAGAGACCCAGTACTTC; cdr3_aa: CASSTPGTSGPPQETQYF
j_call: TRBJ2-3; d_call: NA; clone_size: NA; v_call: TRBV30; cdr3_nt: TGTGCCTGGAGCAGGGGGGTGAGCACAGATACGCAGTATTTT; cdr3_aa: CAWSRGVSTDTQYF
j_call: TRBJ2-5; d_call: TRBD1; clone_size: NA; v_call: TRBV18; cdr3_nt: TGTGCCAGCTCACCAGTAGGGACAGGAGAGACCCAGTACTTC; cdr3_aa: CASSPVGTGETQYF
j_call: TRBJ1-2; d_call: TRBD1; clone_size: NA; v_call: TRBV7-2; cdr3_nt: TGTGCCAGCAGCGCCCACAGGGGGGACTATGGCTACACCTTC; cdr3_aa: CASSAHRGDYGYTF
j_call: TRBJ1-5; d_call: TRBD1; clone_size: few; v_call: TRBV2; cdr3_nt: TGTGCCAGCAGTGAAGGTCAGGGGGAGAGAGCCCAGCATTTT; cdr3_aa: CASSEGQGERAQHF
j_call: TRBJ1-1; d_call: NA; clone_size: NA; v_call: TRBV15; cdr3_nt: TGTGCCACCAGCAGACTACGGGGAGGGGACACTGAAGCTTTCTTT; cdr3_aa: CATSRLRGGDTEAFF
j_call: TRBJ1-1; d_call: TRBD1; clone_size: NA; v_call: TRBV11-2; cdr3_nt: TGTGCCAGCAGCGACCGGGACAGGGCCCCGATGAACACTGAAGCTTTCTTT; cdr3_aa: CASSDRDRAPMNTEAFF
j_call: TRBJ2-7; d_call: NA; clone_size: NA; v_call: TRBV5-8; cdr3_nt: TGTGCCAGCAGCCACTCACCGGGACTAGGGGGCGGCGAGCAGTACTTC; cdr3_aa: CASSHSPGLGGGEQYF
j_call: TRBJ1-5; d_call: TRBD1; clone_size: NA; v_call: TRBV5-1; cdr3_nt: TGCGCCAGCAGCCCCGGGACAGGGGGCGGCAATCAGCCCCAGCATTTT; cdr3_aa: CASSPGTGGGNQPQHF
j_call: TRBJ1-1; d_call: NA; clone_size: NA; v_call: TRBV6-5; cdr3_nt: TGTGCCAGCAGTCCACAGGGAAGGAACACTGAAGCTTTCTTT; cdr3_aa: CASSPQGRNTEAFF
j_call: TRBJ1-5; d_call: TRBD1; clone_size: once; v_call: TRBV30; cdr3_nt: TGTGCCTGGAGTTCAACCGGGACAGGTCGCAATCAGCCCCAGCATTTT; cdr3_aa: CAWSSTGTGRNQPQHF
j_call: TRBJ2-7; d_call: TRBD2; clone_size: NA; v_call: TRBV5-4; cdr3_nt: TGTGCCAGCAGCTTCTCTAGCGGGAGCTCCTACGAGCAGTACTTC; cdr3_aa: CASSFSSGSSYEQYF
j_call: TRBJ1-2; d_call: TRBD1; clone_size: few; v_call: TRBV30; cdr3_nt: TGTGCCTGGAGTAGGGACAGGGGTAGTCGCTACACCTTC; cdr3_aa: CAWSRDRGSRYTF